This T cell receptor (beta chain) was retrieved from a study of blood T cell repertoires in COVID-19. The overall study: Italy, Spain and the United States were the sources of the convalescent and acute COVID-19 samples. Nucleic acid was either cDNA or gDNA, and it came from T cells, B-cell-depleted T cells, or PBMCs.

As handled by the study authors: Cell counts per sample came from amplifying reference gene primers. Clones were sequenced by immunoSEQ multiplex PCR, and TCRdb holds only the in-frame ones, with some missing. The V and J calls and clone size were taken over from that table, and D and trimming were inferred from the DNA. The sample lists around 250,000 clones, about four fifths occurring once. The sequencing sample was made of peripheral blood. This TCR was sampled from a woman aged 18-29 years with acute or convalescent COVID-19.

CDR3 nucleotide sequence: TGTGCCAGCAGTGGAACGACTAGCGGGAGGGGGAGTACCTACGAGCAGTACTTC. Its translation is CASSGTTSGRGSTYEQYF. The V call is TRBV6-1, the J call TRBJ2-7, with 14 bases that match TRBD2. This CDR3 comprises 18 residues. V shed 4 bases and J 2 bases; nucleotides not matched to a gene: 10. In germline, CDR1 is MNHNS, CDR2 SASEGT.